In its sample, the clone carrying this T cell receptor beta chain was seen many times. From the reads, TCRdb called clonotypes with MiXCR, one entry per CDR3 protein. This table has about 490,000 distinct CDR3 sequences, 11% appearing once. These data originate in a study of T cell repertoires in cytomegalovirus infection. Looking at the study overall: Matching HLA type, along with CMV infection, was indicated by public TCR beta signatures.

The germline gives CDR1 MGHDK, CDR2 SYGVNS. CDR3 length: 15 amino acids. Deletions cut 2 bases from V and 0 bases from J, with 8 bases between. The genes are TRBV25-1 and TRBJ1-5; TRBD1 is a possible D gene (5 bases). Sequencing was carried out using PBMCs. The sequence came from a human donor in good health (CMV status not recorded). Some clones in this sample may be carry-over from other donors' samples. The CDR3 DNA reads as TGTGCCAGCAGTGAAGGGGCCTTTAGCAATCAGCCCCAGCATTTT. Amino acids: CASSEGAFSNQPQHF.